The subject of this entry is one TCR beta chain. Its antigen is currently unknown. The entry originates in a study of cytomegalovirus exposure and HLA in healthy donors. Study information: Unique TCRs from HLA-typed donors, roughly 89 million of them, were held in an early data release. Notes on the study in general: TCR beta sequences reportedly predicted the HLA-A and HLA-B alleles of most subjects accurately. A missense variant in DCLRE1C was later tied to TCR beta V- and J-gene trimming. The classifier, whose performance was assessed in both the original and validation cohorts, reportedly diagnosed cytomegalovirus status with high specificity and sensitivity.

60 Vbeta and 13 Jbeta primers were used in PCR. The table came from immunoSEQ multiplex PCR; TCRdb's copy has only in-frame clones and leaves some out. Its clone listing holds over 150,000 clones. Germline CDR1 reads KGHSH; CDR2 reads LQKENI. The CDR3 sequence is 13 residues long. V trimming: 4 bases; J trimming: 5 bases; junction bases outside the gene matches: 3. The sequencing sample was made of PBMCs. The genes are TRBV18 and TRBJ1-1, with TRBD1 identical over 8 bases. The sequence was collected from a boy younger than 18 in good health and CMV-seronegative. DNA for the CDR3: TGTGCCAGCTCACTGGGACAGGCGACTGAAGCTTTCTTT. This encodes CASSLGQATEAFF.